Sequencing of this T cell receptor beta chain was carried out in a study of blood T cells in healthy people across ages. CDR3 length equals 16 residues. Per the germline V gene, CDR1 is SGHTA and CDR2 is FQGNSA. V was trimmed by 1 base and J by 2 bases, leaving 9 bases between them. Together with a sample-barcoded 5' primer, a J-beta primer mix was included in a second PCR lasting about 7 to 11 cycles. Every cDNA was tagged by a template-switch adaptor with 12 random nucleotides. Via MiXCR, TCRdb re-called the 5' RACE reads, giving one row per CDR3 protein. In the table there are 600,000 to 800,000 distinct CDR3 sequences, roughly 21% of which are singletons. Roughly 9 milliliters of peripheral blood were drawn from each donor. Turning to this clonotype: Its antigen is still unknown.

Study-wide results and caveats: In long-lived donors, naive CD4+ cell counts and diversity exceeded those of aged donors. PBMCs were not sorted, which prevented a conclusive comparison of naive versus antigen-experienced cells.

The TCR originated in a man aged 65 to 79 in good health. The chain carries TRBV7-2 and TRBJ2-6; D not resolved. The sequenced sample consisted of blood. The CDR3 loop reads CASSLVGRAGANVLTF. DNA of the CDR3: TGTGCCAGCAGCTTAGTAGGAAGGGCTGGGGCCAACGTCCTGACTTTC.